The T cell receptor beta chain described here comes from a study of blood T cell repertoires in COVID-19 (dated by TCRdb to the early 2020s). Study-wide context: Samples from collaborators originated in the United States, Italy and Spain and spanned both the acute and convalescent phases of COVID-19. The material from the prospective study consisted of cDNA or gDNA derived from T cells, B-cell-depleted T cells, or PBMCs. Subjects who had been exposed to COVID-19, were actively infected with it, or had recovered from it provided the deeply sampled blood TCRbeta repertoires that made up the dataset. The repertoires were released in a freely available public database meant as a resource for research on the immune response to SARS-CoV-2. Samples came from the ongoing ImmuneRACE study (first 160 participants) plus 1,254 subjects from 6 global collaborators. Sample metadata almost always included a de-identified subject ID, COVID-19 status, age in years and sex. Where HLA class I and class II types were available, the types were taken from metadata supplied by the sample provider, not from assay-based typing. The investigation overall reported the following: How much clinical and demographic metadata was included differed by source and by participant, and the metadata was provided uncurated.

Regarding this clone: There is no known antigen for this receptor. No per-base quality is available; no much larger clone lies one base away.

The immunoSEQ Assay, a bias-controlled multiplex PCR, was used to amplify TCRbeta CDR3 regions from genomic DNA. Per the authors' processing: The number of nucleated cells in each sample was estimated by amplification of reference gene primers within the assay. Sequence reads were collapsed and filtered to measure the absolute abundance of every unique TCRbeta CDR3 rearrangement. Productive Simpson clonality was computed per sample as the square root of Simpson's diversity index over productive rearrangements. TCRdb holds this immuneACCESS table with in-frame rearrangements only. Some clones are missing; in checked studies, unresolved V genes explain under half, and the rest has no known cause. That table gives V, J and clone size, and the DNA gave D and trimming. This sample has about 160,000 clones in its table, and approximately 85% of those were observed once. The ten most abundant clones make up 1% to 1.5% of the sample.

A second Seattle source provided samples from volunteer blood donors who had recovered from COVID-19. Each collaborating institution followed its own protocols to collect whole blood in K2EDTA tubes. For TCRbeta analysis, collaborators shipped samples in one of three forms: frozen whole blood, isolated PBMCs, or DNA extracted from either of those sample types. The sample taken for sequencing was peripheral blood. This sequence was found in a man in his sixties who had recovered from COVID-19.

The DNA sequence is given as TGTGCCAGTAGTATCAGGGGACAGGACGAGAAACTGTTTTTT. The resulting protein is CASSIRGQDEKLFF. The sequence joins TRBV19 to TRBJ1-4, and 8 junction bases match TRBD1. From V the trimming removes 3 bases and from J it removes 11 bases, while the gene matches leave 8 bases of the junction unaccounted for. The germline V gene (reference sequence) supplies CDR1 LNHDA and CDR2 SQIVND. The CDR3 covers 14 residues, taking in both the cysteine and the phenylalanine. The entry retains the CDR3 DNA only, 42 bases that are in frame from base 1. Reference TRBV19 and TRBJ1-4 genes cover what lies past the CDR3, so the full variable domain is DGGITQSPKYLFRKEGQNVTLSCEQNLNHDAMYWYRQDPGQGLRLIYYSQIVNDFQKGDIAEGYSVSREKKESFPLTVTSAQKNPTAFYLCASSIRGQDEKLFFGSGTQLSVL.